The clone carrying this T cell receptor (beta chain) has only a few counts. As yet, its antigen is unknown. These data come from a study of vaccination and CD4 T cells after COVID-19. Across the whole study: Participants, all vaccine recipients, received two doses of either BNT162b2 or mRNA-1273.

An Oncomine TCR Beta short-read assay was used to sequence the DNA from cultured CD4+ T cells. Genomic DNA extraction was carried out from cultured CD4+ T cells. MiXCR, applied by TCRdb to the PCR reads, yields one record per CDR3 protein. The sample holds under 25,000 distinct CDR3 sequences, approximately 48% seen once. As to treatment: roughly 10-day PBMC culture with coronavirus spike peptide pools or control peptides (ViraFEST assay). The length of the CDR3 is 15 residues. With 4 bases removed from V and 0 bases from J, the gap between germline ends came to 8 bases. Germline CDR1 and CDR2: SGHRS and YFSETQ.

The chain recombines TRBV5-1 with TRBJ2-6, with D unresolved. This TCR derives from a human donor with COVID-19. The source material was cultured CD4+ T cells from blood. The CDR3 is CASSGQTSGANVLTF. The CDR3 coding sequence is TGCGCCAGCAGCGGGCAGACCTCTGGGGCCAACGTCCTGACTTTC.